The sequence of this TCR beta chain was determined in a study of human T cells and chemical hapten exposure. Study-wide context: The study lasted roughly five months, and patients were dosed weekly with diphenylcyclopropenone on the scalp throughout.

This clonotype was seen many times. The library tagged individual cDNA molecules with unique molecular identifiers. From the RACE reads, TCRdb called clonotypes with MiXCR, one entry per CDR3 protein. The sample includes 100,000 or so distinct CDR3 sequences, approximately 9.3% of them seen just once. Indicated time point: patch test 2, 6 weeks after DPC sensitization. Noted treatment: therapeutic diphenylcyclopropenone sensitization with weekly scalp DPC. The study extracted total RNA from unfractionated whole blood. Germline-derived CDR1 and CDR2 are SGHRS and YFSETQ. The V gene end was trimmed by 0 bases and the J gene end by 3 bases; junction bases not matched to a gene: 7. The CDR3 runs 16 residues.

This specimen was whole blood, taken in connection with sensitization to the hapten diphenylcyclopropenone (DPC). The receptor comes from a woman in her thirties or forties with alopecia areata. Some clones in this sample may be carry-over from other donors' samples. The chain recombines TRBV5-1 with TRBJ2-7; TRBD2 aligns across 9 bases. CDR3 loop: CASSLEASGVVYEQYF. The CDR3, as DNA: TGCGCCAGCAGCTTGGAAGCTAGCGGGGTTGTCTACGAGCAGTACTTC.